The clone carrying this T cell receptor beta chain appeared a few times. Its antigen is as yet unknown. TCRdb reprocessed the 5' RACE reads with MiXCR, giving one entry per CDR3 protein. Counted here are about 340,000 distinct CDR3 sequences, under 5% occurring once; the ten biggest clones make up more than 20%. The CDR3 loop spans 14 amino acids. J lost 3 bases, V lost 5 bases, and 5 bases had no gene match. Per the germline V gene, CDR1 is MNHEY and CDR2 is SVGAGI. This entry belongs to a study of T cells after yellow fever vaccination. Points from the study as a whole: Abundant clonotypes from the bulk population could have been carried over as contaminants into FACS-sorted repertoires.

The receptor was isolated from a man between 18 and 29 years old who received the YFV17D yellow fever vaccine. The chain combines TRBV6-5 with TRBJ2-3, with 7 bases matching TRBD2. The material sequenced was PBMCs, taken 5 days after the yellow fever booster vaccination. CDR3 coding DNA: TGTGCCAGCAGTATTTCGCGGGGGACAGATACGCAGTATTTT. This translates into CASSISRGTDTQYF.